This passage covers 14 T cell receptor beta chains from one sample sequenced in a study of control samples from healthy donors and cancer patients. Assay: immunoSEQ multiplex PCR; the TCRdb copy retains only in-frame clones and omits some. This table has over 80,000 clones, approximately 81% appearing once. Sequenced: blood. These receptors were taken from a woman under 40 in good health.

The chain uses TRBV2 and TRBJ1-2; TRBD1 matches 8 bases. The CDR3 spans 14 residues. With 6 bases clipped from V and 6 bases from J, the junction kept 9 bases outside the gene matches. Germline CDR1 and CDR2: SNHLY and FYNNEI. Here the CDR3 DNA reads TGTGCCAGCAGCCCCGGGACAGGAGGTGATGGCTACACCTTC. This sequence encodes CASSPGTGGDGYTF.

The chain links TRBV11-3 to TRBJ2-2; no reliable D call. Germline V gene data show CDR1 as SGHNT and CDR2 as YENEEA. V was clipped by 2 bases and J by 7 bases, with 8 bases between them. The CDR3 length is 13 residues. CDR3 in amino acids: CASSLTVIGELFF. Here the CDR3 DNA reads TGTGCCAGCAGCTTAACGGTTATCGGGGAGCTGTTTTTT.

The rearrangement uses TRBV21-1 and TRBJ1-1; the table's D call of TRBD1 was not tested on the DNA. TRBV21-1 is deemed a pseudogene. The CDR3 loop spans 19 amino acids. CDR3 amino acids: CASSKVDRDRGRVWTEAFF. CDR3 DNA: TGTGCCAGCAGCAAAGTCGACCGGGACAGGGGGCGTGTATGGACTGAAGCTTTCTTT.

This clone was found once. The chain uses TRBV2 and TRBJ2-7; TRBD1 matches 9 bases. The length of the CDR3 is 15 residues. Germline V gene lookup returns CDR1 SNHLY and CDR2 FYNNEI. J gave up 5 bases and V 7 bases, and 12 bases lay outside the gene matches. CDR3 sequence (DNA): TGTGCCAGCACCTTAGGCACAGGGGGCGCCCACGAGCAGTACTTC. This translates into CASTLGTGGAHEQYF.

The rearrangement joins TRBV29-1 to TRBJ1-4; 7 bases line up with TRBD1. V was clipped by 1 base and J by 8 bases; unmatched bases: 10. CDR1 and CDR2 from the germline V gene are SQVTM and ANQGSEA. CDR3 length: 15 residues. CDR3 bases: TGCAGCGTTGAAGCGACAGGGAGCTTTGGGGAAAAACTGTTTTTT. Residues: CSVEATGSFGEKLFF.

The V call is TRBV24-1, the J call TRBJ1-2; D ambiguous. With 1 base removed from V and 8 bases from J, the gap between germline ends came to 4 bases. The CDR3 contains 11 residues. The germline V gene encodes CDR1 KGHDR and CDR2 SFDVKD. This CDR3 is CATSDFQGYTF. The CDR3 coding sequence is TGTGCCACCAGTGATTTTCAAGGCTACACCTTC.

The chain carries TRBV5-6 and TRBJ1-1; D gene ambiguous. The germline gives CDR1 SGHDT, CDR2 YYEEEE. This CDR3 spans 15 amino acids. Trimming removed 4 bases at V and 1 base at J, with 14 bases between. The CDR3 protein is CASSLLSGANTEAFF. The CDR3, as DNA: TGTGCCAGCAGCCTTTTAAGTGGAGCGAACACTGAAGCTTTCTTT.

The chain combines TRBV2 with TRBJ2-1, with TRBD1 matching 8 bases. This CDR3 is built from 14 residues. The germline V gene has CDR1 SNHLY and CDR2 FYNNEI. V was clipped by 1 base and J by 6 bases; unmatched bases: 2. CDR3 DNA sequence: TGTGCCAGCAGTGAAGACAGGGGGGTCAATGAGCAGTTCTTC. This encodes CASSEDRGVNEQFF.

The CDR3 DNA reads TGTGCCAGCCGGGACAGGGGGCTCCAGCCCCAGCATTTT. This encodes CASRDRGLQPQHF. The chain uses TRBV6-6 and TRBJ1-5; 12 positions match TRBD1. The V segment lost 8 bases and the J segment 7 bases; nucleotides outside the gene matches: 3. Germline V gene lookup returns CDR1 MNHNY and CDR2 SVGAGI (reference sequence). The CDR3 totals 13 residues.

This chain links TRBV7-2 with TRBJ2-7; a weak D match, TRBD2 (6 bases). The germline V gene has CDR1 SGHTA and CDR2 FQGNSA. This CDR3 has 13 amino acids. V dropped 4 bases and J dropped 6 bases, with 13 bases sitting between them. CDR3 nucleotides: TGTGCCAGCAGCTCGGACGGGGGTCCCGAGCAGTACTTC. Amino acid sequence: CASSSDGGPEQYF.

The chain links TRBV6-6 to TRBJ2-6; 11 nucleotides match TRBD1. The length of the CDR3 is 17 residues. Germline CDR1 and CDR2: MNHNY and SVGAGI (reference sequence). The trim removed 5 bases at V and 1 base at J, leaving 4 bases unmatched. The CDR3 loop is CASSPGTGGSGANVLTF. The CDR3 DNA sequence: TGTGCCAGCAGTCCCGGGACAGGGGGGTCTGGGGCCAACGTCCTGACTTTC.

Notes on this clone: This sample includes further DNA sequences coding for the same CDR3. The rearrangement joins TRBV9 to TRBJ2-3, with no clear D. The length of the CDR3 is 14 residues. With 3 bases removed from V and 1 base from J, the gap between germline ends came to 9 bases. The germline CDR1 and CDR2 sequences are SGDLS and YYNGEE. The CDR3 region has the DNA TGTGCCAGCAGCGCGGATAGAGGCACAGATACGCAGTATTTT. It codes for CASSADRGTDTQYF.

This clone was detected only once. This chain links TRBV4-3 with TRBJ1-6, with TRBD1 as a possible D gene (5 bases). The CDR3 covers 19 residues. Germline CDR1 and CDR2: LGHNA and YSLEER. V was shortened by 0 bases and J by 10 bases, with 25 bases between the two germline ends. The CDR3 is CASSQEVGRALALRSPLHF. The DNA of the CDR3 is TGCGCCAGCAGCCAAGAGGTGGGCAGGGCCCTCGCCTTACGATCACCCCTCCACTTT.

This clone showed up just once. This rearrangement joins TRBV30 to TRBJ2-5; a weak D match, TRBD1 (5 bases). The CDR3 covers 12 residues. Germline CDR1 reads GTSNPN; CDR2 reads SVGIG (reference sequence). V shed 8 bases and J shed 0 bases, with 10 bases lying between them. This CDR3 reads CAGRQNQETQYF. CDR3 DNA sequence: TGTGCCGGCCGACAGAACCAAGAGACCCAGTACTTC.